These 10 T cell receptor beta chains were sequenced from one sample in a study of blood T cell repertoires in COVID-19. Only in-frame clones appear in the TCRdb table, and some are missing; sequencing was by immunoSEQ multiplex PCR. The profile shows tens of thousands of clones, 70% to 85% of them singletons. Sequenced sample: peripheral blood. The receptors originated from a woman aged 55 to 70 with acute or convalescent COVID-19.

The V and J genes are TRBV7-2 and TRBJ1-2; 8 bases match TRBD1. V shed 5 bases, J shed 4 bases, and the junction held 12 bases outside the gene matches. Germline CDR1 and CDR2: SGHTA and FQGNSA. The CDR3 is made up of 16 amino acids. The CDR3, as DNA: TGTGCCAGCAGCCTTCGACAGGGGACGGCAGGCTATGGCTACACCTTC. The encoded protein is CASSLRQGTAGYGYTF.

This chain joins TRBV6-1 and TRBJ1-4; 12 positions agree with TRBD1. The CDR3 is 16 residues long. Trimming at V came to 2 bases and at J to 7 bases, leaving 5 bases not matched to a gene. Germline CDR1 reads MNHNS; CDR2 reads SASEGT. The CDR3 region has the DNA TGTGCCAGCAGTGAACCGGGACAGGGGGCAGGTGAAAAACTGTTTTTT. Protein sequence: CASSEPGQGAGEKLFF.

J is TRBJ1-5 and V is TRBV12-3 or TRBV12-4; D gene unclear. V was shortened by 6 bases and J by 9 bases, with 15 bases between the two germline ends. This CDR3 is built from 13 residues. CDR3 DNA: TGTGCCAGCAGATCTAGTGTGAACGGGCCCCAGCATTTT. Residues: CASRSSVNGPQHF.

This rearrangement joins TRBV5-1 to TRBJ1-2; TRBD1 aligns across 9 bases. V trimming: 5 bases; J trimming: 10 bases; junction bases outside the gene matches: 15. CDR3 size: 15 residues. CDR1 is SGHRS and CDR2 is YFSETQ in the germline V gene. CDR3 residues: CASSSGPGQGYAYTF. The CDR3 DNA follows: TGCGCCAGCAGTTCCGGACCGGGACAGGGTTACGCCTACACCTTC.

This chain joins TRBV2 and TRBJ1-4; 7 bases line up with TRBD1. The germline V gene encodes CDR1 SNHLY and CDR2 FYNNEI. V dropped 8 bases and J dropped 5; count of bases not matched to a gene: 11. This CDR3 has 15 amino acids. Written as DNA, the CDR3 is TGTGCCAGCGACGCCCAGGGACAGAGAAATGAAAAACTGTTTTTT. Translation: CASDAQGQRNEKLFF. Filled out from reference TRBV2 and TRBJ1-4, the complete variable domain reads EPEVTQTPSHQVTQMGQEVILRCVPISNHLYFYWYRQILGQKVEFLVSFYNNEISEKSEIFDDQFSVERPDGSNFTLKIRSTKLEDSAMYFCASDAQGQRNEKLFFGSGTQLSVL.

The rearrangement joins TRBV4-2 to TRBJ2-5; 12 bases match TRBD2. CDR1 and CDR2 (germline): LGHNA, YNFKEQ. The J segment lost 0 bases and the V segment lost 1 base, leaving 6 bases of the junction unmatched. CDR3 length: 18 residues. CDR3 nucleotides: TGTGCCAGCAGCCAAGGTCTAGCGGGAGGGATGTACCAAGAGACCCAGTACTTC. The encoded protein is CASSQGLAGGMYQETQYF.

This clone was detected a few times. The J gene is TRBJ2-7, the V gene TRBV5-5; the match to TRBD1 covers 7 bases. This CDR3 spans 14 amino acids. Germline loops: CDR1 SGHKS, CDR2 YYEKEE (reference sequence). V trimming: 3 bases; J trimming: 3 bases; junction bases outside the gene matches: 6. The CDR3 sequence is CASSYPGTVYEQYF. As DNA, the CDR3 is TGTGCCAGCAGCTATCCCGGGACAGTCTACGAGCAGTACTTC.

This clone occurred once. The chain joins TRBV7-2 to TRBJ2-5; 8 bases match TRBD1. Losses at the gene ends were 5 bases for V and 5 bases for J; bases not matched to a gene: 16. From germline, CDR1 is SGHTA and CDR2 FQGNSA. CDR3 length equals 17 residues. CDR3 region: CASSPRRAGGLGETQYF. DNA of the CDR3: TGTGCCAGCAGCCCGCGGAGGGCAGGGGGCCTTGGGGAGACCCAGTACTTC.

V usage is TRBV27 and J usage is TRBJ1-1, with 7 bases matching TRBD1. The CDR3 sequence is 14 residues long. V shed 3 bases and J 10 bases; nucleotides not matched to a gene: 11. Germline V lookup: CDR1 MNHEY, CDR2 SMNVEV (reference sequence). The chain's CDR3 is CASSFDLTGFGAFF. The CDR3 DNA sequence: TGTGCCAGCAGTTTCGACCTGACAGGGTTCGGAGCTTTCTTT.

The V and J genes are TRBV19 and TRBJ1-1; D unclear. The CDR3 runs 12 residues. V was shortened by 5 bases and J by 7 bases, with 11 bases between the two germline ends. Per germline, CDR1 LNHDA and CDR2 SQIVND (reference sequence). CDR3 region: CASSFGYSEAFF. In DNA, the CDR3 is TGTGCCAGTAGTTTTGGGTACAGTGAAGCTTTCTTT.